Each of the 19 T cell receptor beta chains below was sequenced from the same sample in a study of blood T cell repertoires in COVID-19. The protocol was immunoSEQ multiplex PCR, while the TCRdb copy is restricted to in-frame clones and leaves out a portion. The sample gives about 40,000 clones, roughly 90% of which show up once; 9.6% is in the top ten. The sample comprised peripheral blood. Receptors originate from a woman of 80 years or more with active COVID-19.

This chain joins TRBV7-2 and TRBJ2-3; possibly TRBD2 for D (5 bases). This CDR3 contains 16 residues. Trimming cost V 4 bases and J 0 bases, with 14 bases left between them. Germline V gene sequence: CDR1 SGHTA, CDR2 FQGNSA. In DNA, the CDR3 is TGTGCCAGCAGCTCCCAAGCGGCTTCTAGCACAGATACGCAGTATTTT. Its protein product is CASSSQAASSTDTQYF.

The chain links TRBV12-3 or TRBV12-4 to TRBJ2-7; 7 bases map to TRBD2. V gave up 3 bases and J gave up 2 bases; unmatched junction bases: 1. The CDR3 is 13 residues long. The CDR3 bases are TGTGCCAGCAGTTTGGCGGGGGCCTACGAGCAGTACTTC. Residues: CASSLAGAYEQYF.

The CDR3 nucleotides are TGCGCCAGCAGTGTCCTAGCGGGGGGGCAAGAGACCCAGTACTTC. Translated: CASSVLAGGQETQYF. The rearrangement uses TRBV10-2 and TRBJ2-5; TRBD2 matches 12 bases. With 4 bases clipped from V and 2 bases from J, the junction kept 2 bases outside the gene matches. Germline V gene lookup returns CDR1 WSHSY and CDR2 SAAADI. This CDR3 region has 15 residues.

This clone appeared a few times. This chain links TRBV18 with TRBJ1-2, with 7 nucleotides matching TRBD1. The germline gives CDR1 KGHSH, CDR2 LQKENI. There are 13 residues in the CDR3. Losses at the gene ends were 2 bases for V and 8 bases for J; bases not matched to a gene: 5. Here the CDR3 reads CASSPSQGEGYTF. The CDR3, as DNA: TGTGCCAGCTCACCATCGCAGGGGGAAGGCTACACCTTC.

The chain couples TRBV18 to TRBJ2-3; D call uncertain. CDR1 is KGHSH, CDR2 LQKENI, per germline. This CDR3 has 15 residues. The V end was cut by 1 base, the J end by 1 base, with 9 bases between. The CDR3 nucleotides read TGTGCCAGCTCACCACAGCTCACGGGCACAGATACGCAGTATTTT. Translation gives CASSPQLTGTDTQYF.

This clone came up a few times. The J gene is TRBJ1-6, the V gene TRBV5-5, with 9 bases aligning to TRBD1. CDR1 and CDR2 (germline): SGHKS, YYEKEE (reference sequence). There are 15 residues in the CDR3. The trim removed 4 bases at V and 10 bases at J, leaving 9 bases unmatched. The CDR3 loop reads CASSLRTGAESPLHF. The CDR3 nucleotides are TGTGCCAGCAGCCTGCGGACAGGGGCGGAATCACCCCTCCACTTT. Full variable domain (outside the CDR3, taken from reference TRBV5-5 and TRBJ1-6): DAGVTQSPTHLIKTRGQQVTLRCSPISGHKSVSWYQQVLGQGPQFIFQYYEKEERGRGNFPDRFSARQFPNYSSELNVNALLLGDSALYLCASSLRTGAESPLHFGNGTRLTVT.

This chain uses TRBV27 with TRBJ2-3; 15 nucleotides align to TRBD2. From germline, CDR1 is MNHEY and CDR2 SMNVEV (reference sequence). V lost 1 base, J lost 14 bases, and 7 bases stayed unmatched. The CDR3 has 15 residues. The CDR3 DNA reads as TGTGCCAGCAGTTTATTTGGACTAGCGGGGGGGACGTCGTATTTT. Its translation: CASSLFGLAGGTSYF.

CDR3 sequence (DNA): TGTGCCAGTAGCTTCCGACTAGCGGGGGGGCTAGGCGAGCAGTACTTC. It yields the protein CASSFRLAGGLGEQYF. The chain has TRBV19 and TRBJ2-7; 14 positions match TRBD2. Germline trimming cut 6 bases from V and 6 bases from J; bases unmatched to any gene: 10. Germline CDR1 reads LNHDA; CDR2 reads SQIVND (reference sequence). The CDR3 has 16 residues.

The chain recombines TRBV27 with TRBJ2-7; the match to TRBD1 covers 9 bases. J gave up 3 bases and V 0 bases, and 9 bases lay outside the gene matches. The CDR3 contains 17 residues. CDR1 is MNHEY and CDR2 is SMNVEV in the germline V gene (reference sequence). The CDR3 DNA is TGTGCCAGCAGTTTATCTAGGCGGACAGGGGTGGGCTACGAGCAGTACTTC. Translated, it gives CASSLSRRTGVGYEQYF.

The J gene is TRBJ1-1, the V gene TRBV6-5; the match to TRBD1 covers 7 bases. V lost 2 bases to trimming and J lost 2 bases; unmatched junction nucleotides: 5. Germline V gene sequence: CDR1 MNHEY, CDR2 SVGAGI. The CDR3 consists of 15 residues. The CDR3 region has the DNA TGTGCCAGCAGTTACAGGACAGGTACAAACACTGAAGCTTTCTTT. It translates to CASSYRTGTNTEAFF.

The J gene is TRBJ1-1, the V gene TRBV19, with 8 positions matching TRBD1. V was clipped by 4 bases and J by 3 bases; unmatched bases: 13. CDR1 is LNHDA and CDR2 is SQIVND in the germline V gene (reference sequence). This CDR3 is 17 amino acids long. The CDR3 DNA reads TGTGCCAGTAGTAAACGACCTGGACAGGGATGGGACACTGAAGCTTTCTTT. Residues: CASSKRPGQGWDTEAFF.

This chain connects TRBV19 to TRBJ1-5; 8 nucleotides align to TRBD1. Germline lookup yields CDR1 LNHDA and CDR2 SQIVND (reference sequence). The CDR3 loop spans 16 amino acids. V lost 6 bases to trimming and J lost 5 bases; unmatched junction nucleotides: 12. The CDR3 loop is CASSQDRGGRDQPQHF. CDR3 DNA: TGTGCCAGTAGCCAAGACAGGGGAGGAAGGGATCAGCCCCAGCATTTT. Complete variable domain (other parts from reference TRBV19 and TRBJ1-5): DGGITQSPKYLFRKEGQNVTLSCEQNLNHDAMYWYRQDPGQGLRLIYYSQIVNDFQKGDIAEGYSVSREKKESFPLTVTSAQKNPTAFYLCASSQDRGGRDQPQHFGDGTRLSIL.

This clone was counted only a few times. This chain connects TRBV2 to TRBJ1-5, with D tentatively TRBD1 (6 bases). Trimming took 6 bases from V and 4 from J, leaving 16 bases between them. The germline CDR1 and CDR2 sequences are SNHLY and FYNNEI. CDR3 length equals 15 residues. The chain's CDR3 is CASSRGPTRNQPQHF. CDR3 in DNA: TGTGCCAGCAGCAGGGGTCCCACCCGGAATCAGCCCCAGCATTTT.

V and J are TRBV6-6 and TRBJ1-2, with D possibly matching TRBD1 (6 bases). The V and J ends lost 5 bases and 8 bases respectively, with 12 bases between them. CDR1 is MNHNY and CDR2 is SVGAGI in the germline V gene (reference sequence). CDR3 length equals 12 residues. The CDR3 here is CASSLRTAGYTF. The DNA for the CDR3 is TGTGCCAGCAGTCTACGGACAGCGGGCTACACCTTC.

Only a few counts were recorded for this clone. The genes are TRBV6-2 or TRBV6-3 and TRBJ2-2; 9 bases align to TRBD1. This CDR3 contains 19 residues. V gave up 0 bases and J gave up 3 bases; unmatched junction bases: 11. Germline CDR1 and CDR2: MNHEY and SVGEGT. The CDR3 is CASSYSILRQGVDTGELFF. In DNA, the CDR3 is TGTGCCAGCAGTTACTCTATCCTCAGACAGGGGGTTGACACCGGGGAGCTGTTTTTT.

The CDR3 DNA reads as TGTGCCACCAGTGATACACCATCCTTTGGGGAGGACTATGGCTACACCTTC. Translated, it gives CATSDTPSFGEDYGYTF. V is TRBV24-1 and J is TRBJ1-2; D not certain. The CDR3 is made up of 17 amino acids. Looked up from germline, CDR1 is KGHDR and CDR2 is SFDVKD. Trimming pared 3 bases from V and 3 bases from J, leaving 19 bases between.

The genes are TRBV19 and TRBJ2-3; the match to TRBD2 covers 13 bases. The V gene's germline CDR1 is LNHDA and CDR2 SQIVND (reference sequence). The length of the CDR3 is 15 residues. With 9 bases clipped from V and 2 bases from J, the junction kept 5 bases outside the gene matches. The CDR3 nucleotides read TGTGCCAGCCGACTAGCGGGGGGTTACACAGATACGCAGTATTTT. This sequence encodes CASRLAGGYTDTQYF.

The CDR3 DNA follows: TGTGCCAGCGGAGAACAGGGGGCTAGCACCGGGGAGCTGTTTTTT. Translation gives CASGEQGASTGELFF. The chain carries TRBV27 and TRBJ2-2, with 9 bases fitting TRBD1. The germline CDR1 and CDR2 sequences are MNHEY and SMNVEV (reference sequence). The CDR3 runs 15 residues. The V segment lost 8 bases and the J segment 4 bases; nucleotides outside the gene matches: 8.

The rearrangement joins TRBV7-2 to TRBJ1-4, with TRBD1 matching 7 bases. The CDR3 runs to 15 residues. Germline V gene lookup returns CDR1 SGHTA and CDR2 FQGNSA. The V gene end was trimmed by 5 bases and the J gene end by 8 bases; junction bases not matched to a gene: 11. As DNA, the CDR3 is TGTGCCAGCAGCCCTCGACAGGGTTTGGGCGAAAAACTGTTTTTT. Amino acid sequence: CASSPRQGLGEKLFF.